This entry features one T cell receptor (beta chain) sequence. As yet, its antigen is unknown. Looked up from germline, CDR1 is LNHNV and CDR2 is YYDKDF (reference sequence). V was clipped by 3 bases and J by 7 bases, with 22 bases between them. The CDR3 is made up of 17 amino acids. These data come from a study of T-cell memory formation after mild COVID-19. Study results and limitations: Contracting clones localized mainly to CM and EM when CD4+ and mainly to EMRA when CD8+. Some clones that responded were present in memory (sampled pre-infection), which suggests cross-reactive memory joined. There was a balanced CD4/CD8 profile in clones contracting day 15 to 85, and later expanders leaned CD4+.

It was 5'RACE with constant-segment primers that produced the TCR alpha and TCR beta cDNA libraries, which carried sample barcodes and UMIs. Via MiXCR, TCRdb re-called the 5' RACE reads, giving one row per CDR3 protein. The profile shows hundreds of thousands of distinct CDR3 sequences, 16% of them singletons. This sequence was found in a man aged 18 to 29 who had mild COVID-19 (a few samples of this study predate the infection). Cell type and time point are not known. Sequenced input: PBMCs or a T cell subset sorted from them (not recorded which). The V call is TRBV15, the J call TRBJ2-1; TRBD1 or TRBD2 may be the D gene (5 bases each). In DNA, the CDR3 is TGTGCCACCAGCAGGACTTCATCCGGGGCGTCCGGGAATGAGCAGTTCTTC. Protein product: CATSRTSSGASGNEQFF.